The 11 T cell receptor beta chains below all came from one sample that was sequenced in a study of T cell changes during pregnancy in multiple sclerosis. Produced via immunoSEQ multiplex PCR; TCRdb's table is partial and in-frame only. The sample records fewer than 50,000 clones, under 95% being singletons. The sample was CD4+ T cells from peripheral blood mononuclear cells, taken in the third trimester of pregnancy. The receptors come from a female donor with multiple sclerosis, enrolled in a pregnancy study.

The genes are TRBV19 and TRBJ1-1; the match to TRBD1 covers 7 bases. Trimming took 5 bases from V and 8 from J; bases not matched to a gene: 8. The CDR3 totals 13 residues. Germline V CDR1 and CDR2: LNHDA, SQIVND (reference sequence). The CDR3 sequence: CASSGGQRGEAFF. The DNA for the CDR3 is TGTGCCAGTAGTGGGGGACAGCGGGGGGAAGCTTTCTTT.

The chain recombines TRBV7-9 with TRBJ2-3; TRBD2 aligns across 10 bases. Germline assignment: CDR1 SEHNR and CDR2 FQNEAQ (reference sequence). This CDR3 has 16 amino acids. Trimming removed 2 bases from V and 0 bases from J; junction bases left unmatched: 2. The CDR3 nucleotides are TGTGCCAGCAGCTTACGGACTAGCGGTAGCACAGATACGCAGTATTTT. Amino acids: CASSLRTSGSTDTQYF.

The chain employs TRBV18 and TRBJ2-4; D is perhaps TRBD1 (5 bases). The V gene's germline CDR1 is KGHSH and CDR2 LQKENI. V shed 0 bases and J shed 5 bases, with 5 bases lying between them. The CDR3 is 13 amino acids. CDR3 coding DNA: TGTGCCAGCTCACCACCAGGGGAAAACATTCAGTACTTC. Amino acids: CASSPPGENIQYF.

The V call is TRBV2, the J call TRBJ2-2; the match to TRBD2 covers 7 bases. Looked up from germline, CDR1 is SNHLY and CDR2 is FYNNEI. With 3 bases clipped from V and 1 base from J, the junction kept 5 bases outside the gene matches. The CDR3 is made up of 16 amino acids. CDR3 DNA: TGTGCCAGCAGTGAGGGCCGCGGGAGGAACACCGGGGAGCTGTTTTTT. Its translation is CASSEGRGRNTGELFF.

The rearrangement links TRBV5-5 to TRBJ2-7, with TRBD2 as a possible D gene (5 bases). Germline assignment: CDR1 SGHKS and CDR2 YYEKEE (reference sequence). V shed 4 bases and J shed 3 bases, with 11 bases lying between them. The length of the CDR3 is 13 residues. CDR3 sequence reads: CASSPDWSYEQYF. Written as DNA, the CDR3 is TGTGCCAGCAGCCCGGACTGGAGCTACGAGCAGTACTTC.

The genes are TRBV11-2 and TRBJ1-5; 7 nucleotides align to TRBD1. Germline trimming cut 2 bases from V and 2 bases from J; bases unmatched to any gene: 6. This CDR3 is 16 amino acids long. CDR1 is SGHAT, CDR2 FQNNGV, per germline. DNA for the CDR3: TGTGCCAGCAGCTTACCAGGGGGTTGGGGCAATCAGCCCCAGCATTTT. It is translated as CASSLPGGWGNQPQHF.

CDR3 residues: CASSPGGKSNQPQHF. CDR3 in DNA: TGTGCCAGCTCACCAGGGGGCAAGAGCAATCAGCCCCAGCATTTT. The V gene is TRBV18, the J gene TRBJ1-5; weak D call: TRBD1 (6 bases). The CDR3 extends over 15 amino acids. With 2 bases removed from V and 1 base from J, the gap between germline ends came to 9 bases. CDR1 KGHSH and CDR2 LQKENI come from the germline V gene.

This chain links TRBV5-1 with TRBJ1-2; no clear D. Trimming took off 4 bases at V and 8 bases at J, with 21 bases between the two ends. The CDR3 consists of 15 residues. CDR1 is SGHRS and CDR2 is YFSETQ in the germline V gene. CDR3 in DNA: TGCGCCAGCAGCATAGAGACGGGAACCACACAAGGCTACACCTTC. The encoded protein is CASSIETGTTQGYTF.

This clone was detected once. This rearrangement joins TRBV19 to TRBJ2-1, with 8 positions matching TRBD2. Germline loops: CDR1 LNHDA, CDR2 SQIVND (reference sequence). The CDR3 is 19 amino acids. Unmatched junction bases numbered 18, after V lost 4 bases and J lost 4 bases. CDR3 protein: CASSTHGTSISSGYNEQFF. The CDR3 bases are TGTGCCAGTAGTACCCACGGGACTAGTATATCCTCCGGGTACAATGAGCAGTTCTTC.

The chain employs TRBV19 and TRBJ2-1, with 7 positions matching TRBD1. CDR3 length: 14 residues. With 5 bases clipped from V and 9 bases from J, the junction kept 10 bases outside the gene matches. The germline V gene encodes CDR1 LNHDA and CDR2 SQIVND (reference sequence). CDR3 loop: CASSSQGGETEQFF. The DNA of the CDR3 is TGTGCCAGTAGTTCCCAAGGGGGCGAAACTGAGCAGTTCTTC. The full variable domain, its missing parts supplied by reference TRBV19 and TRBJ2-1, is DGGITQSPKYLFRKEGQNVTLSCEQNLNHDAMYWYRQDPGQGLRLIYYSQIVNDFQKGDIAEGYSVSREKKESFPLTVTSAQKNPTAFYLCASSSQGGETEQFFGPGTRLTVL.

The chain joins TRBV18 to TRBJ2-6, with D unclear. The CDR3 totals 15 residues. Per germline, CDR1 KGHSH and CDR2 LQKENI. V was clipped by 4 bases and J by 0 bases, with 7 bases between them. CDR3 loop: CASSHSTSGANVLTF. The DNA for the CDR3 is TGTGCCAGCTCACACTCAACCTCTGGGGCCAACGTCCTGACTTTC. The variable domain in full, completed from reference TRBV18 and TRBJ2-6, reads NAGVMQNPRHLVRRRGQEARLRCSPMKGHSHVYWYRQLPEEGLKFMVYLQKENIIDESGMPKERFSAEFPKEGPSILRIQQVVRGDSAAYFCASSHSTSGANVLTFGAGSRLTVL.